What follows are 8 T cell receptor beta chains derived from one specimen sequenced in a study of blood T cells in healthy people across ages. Alongside a J-beta primer mix, a sample-barcoded 5' primer served in a second PCR lasting roughly 6 to 11 cycles. TCRdb itself ran the 5' RACE reads through MiXCR, one entry per CDR3 protein. The table has under 800,000 distinct CDR3 sequences, more than 40% seen once. The sequenced material came from blood. The receptor source for this set is a woman in her sixties or seventies in good health.

Worth noting for this clonotype: A junction end diverges from the germline sequence, so it may reflect a read error. V and J are TRBV7-7 and TRBJ2-5; D unresolved. The CDR3 is 13 amino acids. The germline CDR1 and CDR2 sequences are SSHAT and FNYEAQ (reference sequence). CDR3 bases: TGTGCTAGCAGCCCCGACTCTGGGGAGACCCAGTACTTC. Translated, it gives CASSPDSGETQYF.

This chain connects TRBV20-1 to TRBJ2-5, with TRBD1 identical over 8 bases. The last part of the DNA fits TRBJ2-7 better; the J call may be wrong. Germline V CDR1 and CDR2: DFQATT, SNEGSKA (reference sequence). The CDR3 loop spans 14 amino acids. CDR3 in DNA: TGCAGTGCTAGAGATTCCCGGACAGGGAACGAGCAGTACTTC. It is translated as CSARDSRTGNEQYF.

This clonotype was recorded once. The chain links TRBV7-2 to TRBJ2-5, with 7 bases that match TRBD1. The CDR3 has 13 residues. The V and J ends lost 4 bases and 3 bases, in that order; junction bases with no gene match: 2. Per germline, CDR1 SGHTA and CDR2 FQGNSA. The CDR3 nucleotides are TGTGCCAGCAGCTCGGACAGGAAAGAGACCCAGTACTTC. It codes for CASSSDRKETQYF.

In DNA form, the CDR3 reads TGTGCCAGCAGAAGTACGGGGCCCTTCATGAACACTGAAGCTTTCTTT. Translating it yields CASRSTGPFMNTEAFF. J is TRBJ1-1 and V is TRBV7-9; D perhaps matches TRBD1 (5 bases). In germline, CDR1 is SEHNR, CDR2 FQNEAQ (reference sequence). V was clipped by 6 bases and J by 0 bases, with 17 bases between them. The CDR3 sequence is 16 residues long.

V usage is TRBV12-3 or TRBV12-4 and J usage is TRBJ2-6; D remains ambiguous. V gave up 5 bases and J gave up 0 bases, with 17 bases separating them. The CDR3 runs 18 residues. The chain's CDR3 is CASSPWTRSPSGANVLTF. The CDR3 region has the DNA TGTGCCAGCAGTCCCTGGACCCGTTCACCCTCTGGGGCCAACGTCCTGACTTTC.

This clonotype was detected many times. V usage is TRBV7-9 and J usage is TRBJ1-6; D not certain. This CDR3 has 12 amino acids. Germline CDR1 reads SEHNR; CDR2 reads FQNEAQ (reference sequence). Trimming cost V 2 bases and J 6 bases, with 2 bases left between them. CDR3 protein: CASSLTNSPLHF. CDR3 sequence (DNA): TGTGCCAGCAGCTTAACTAATTCACCCCTCCACTTT.

Regarding this clonotype: The junction departs from germline at one end; a sequencing error may be responsible. V is TRBV4-2 and J is TRBJ2-3; TRBD2 matches at 16 bases. Germline CDR1 and CDR2: LGHNA and YNFKEQ. The length of the CDR3 is 19 residues. CDR3 coding DNA: TGTGCCAGCAGCCTGTCTGGGACTAGCGGGGGGGGGAGCACAGCTACGCAGTATTTT. Amino acids: CASSLSGTSGGGSTATQYF.

This rearrangement joins TRBV20-1 to TRBJ1-1, with D possibly being TRBD1 (5 bases). The CDR3 sequence is 13 residues long. Germline lookup yields CDR1 DFQATT and CDR2 SNEGSKA (reference sequence). V lost 6 bases, J lost 5 bases, and 16 bases lay in between. The CDR3 DNA follows: TGCAGTGCACGGAGACGGGGGAGGACTGAAGCTTTCTTT. Translated, it gives CSARRRGRTEAFF.